This TCR beta chain was obtained from a study of blood T cell repertoires in COVID-19. The overall study: Collection of acute and convalescent COVID-19 samples took place in the United States, Italy and Spain.

Assay: immunoSEQ multiplex PCR; the TCRdb copy retains only in-frame clones and omits some. This sample yields 170,000 or so clones, of which about 80% are seen a single time; 1.5% to 1.9% belongs to the top ten. V was clipped by 0 bases and J by 0 bases, with 5 bases between them. The germline CDR1 and CDR2 sequences are LGHNA and YSLEER. The CDR3 sequence is 14 residues long. V usage is TRBV4-3 and J usage is TRBJ1-1; no reliable D call. The TCR comes from a human donor in a cohort sampled during active COVID-19. The sequenced sample consisted of peripheral blood. Here the CDR3 DNA reads TGCGCCAGCAGCCAAGACAGTTTGAACACTGAAGCTTTCTTT. Protein product: CASSQDSLNTEAFF.